Detailed here is one TCR beta chain. The antigen is unknown. Data came from immunoSEQ multiplex PCR; TCRdb stores just in-frame clones and leaves some out. The sample consists of about 1.9 million clones, roughly 95% of them appearing once. This sample was included in a study of shared clonotypes between healthy human individuals. Overall study: Three plates were used per donor for CD4 naive, three for CD4 memory, two for CD8 naive and one for CD8 memory. Whole-study results and caveats: Donor scarcity curtailed the genetic and exposure-history diversity represented herein.

This CDR3 has 17 residues. Trimming shortened V by 5 bases and J by 4 bases, and 24 bases separated the two germline ends. Germline V lookup: CDR1 MNHEY, CDR2 SMNVEV (reference sequence). Naive CD8 cells comprised CD45RO-negative, CCR7-positively selected cells, excluding terminally differentiated effector memory CD45RA+ cells. The receptor comes from a man between 18 and 29 years old in good health. Some clones in this sample may be carry-over from other donors' samples. The chain recombines TRBV27 with TRBJ2-7, with TRBD2 as a possible D gene (6 bases). Material for sequencing was naive CD8+ T cells from PBMCs. In nucleotides, the CDR3 is TGTGCCAGCAGTCCCAACCCGACTAGACCGGACATATACGAGCAGTACTTC. It codes for CASSPNPTRPDIYEQYF.